This is a list of T cell receptor beta chains from one sample in a study of blood T cells in healthy people across ages. MiXCR, run by TCRdb on the 5' RACE reads, gives a single entry per CDR3 protein. The data hold approximately 810,000 distinct CDR3 sequences, with around 36% observed a single time. Sequencing input: blood. The receptors were sampled from a man younger than 35 in good health. Each CDR3 is given with its conserved first and last residue. The D gene is left open where the match is weak. Clone size is shown for a subset of rows, as once, few, many or a class of expanded clone.

TRBJ2-5 | . | TRBV4-1 | . | TGCGCCAGCAGCCAAAGGCAGGCAGGGAAAGAAGAGACCCAGTACTTC | CASSQRQAGKEETQYF
TRBJ2-7 | . | TRBV29-1 | TRBD1 | TGCAGCGGGGGACAGTCGAGCTCCTACGAGCAGTACTTC | CSGGQSSSYEQYF
TRBJ2-7 | . | TRBV6-5 | . | TGTGCCAGCAGTTACTCGGGGACTTCGCTTTACGAGCAGTACTTC | CASSYSGTSLYEQYF
TRBJ2-7 | . | TRBV3-1 | . | TGTGCCAGCAGCCAAGTTCGGGACGAGCAGTACTTC | CASSQVRDEQYF
TRBJ2-1 | . | TRBV20-1 | TRBD2 | TGCAGTGCTAGTCGAGCGGGAGTCGGTGAGCAGTTCTTC | CSASRAGVGEQFF
TRBJ1-2 | . | TRBV7-2 | . | TGTGCCAGCAGCTTCCCCGGGACACTCGACGGCTACACCTTC | CASSFPGTLDGYTF
TRBJ2-3 | . | TRBV15 | . | TGTGCCACCAGCACAACAGATACGCAGTATTTT | CATSTTDTQYF
TRBJ1-1 | . | TRBV4-2 | TRBD1 | TGTGCCAGCAGACCACAGGGGGCGGGCACTGAAGCTTTCTTT | CASRPQGAGTEAFF
TRBJ1-6 | many | TRBV6-2/TRBV6-3 | . | TGTGCCAGCAGTTATAAGCGGGGAACGAATTCACCCCTCCACTTT | CASSYKRGTNSPLHF
TRBJ1-2 | . | TRBV6-1 | . | TGTGCCAGCAGTGGGACAGCCTCCTACACCTTC | CASSGTASYTF
TRBJ2-5 | once | TRBV9 | TRBD2 | TGCGCCAGCAGCGTAGGCGGGGGGTGTCAAGAGACCCAGTACTTC | CASSVGGGCQETQYF
TRBJ2-7 | many | TRBV27 | . | TGTGCCAGCCGATTAGGGCTTAGCTACGAGCAGTACTTC | CASRLGLSYEQYF
TRBJ2-3 | many | TRBV10-3 | TRBD2 | TGTGCCATCAGTGATGTGACGGGGGGGCTCACAGATACGCAGTATTTT | CAISDVTGGLTDTQYF
TRBJ2-3 | . | TRBV11-2 | . | TGTGCCAGCAGCCCGATGGGAGTTCCAGATACGCAGTATTTT | CASSPMGVPDTQYF
TRBJ2-5 | few | TRBV7-6 | TRBD2 | TGTGCCAGCAGCTTGGCTAGCGGGCACCAAGAGACCCAGTACTTC | CASSLASGHQETQYF
TRBJ1-5 | few | TRBV20-1 | . | TGCAGTGCTAGCGAGGGGGACCAGCCCCAGCATTTT | CSASEGDQPQHF
TRBJ2-3 | . | TRBV27 | . | TGTGCCAGCAGTCCCAGTGTAGCGGATAGCACAGATACGCAGTATTTT | CASSPSVADSTDTQYF
TRBJ2-5 | many | TRBV12-3/TRBV12-4 | . | TGTGCCAGCGCCTTGACTGGGGGACAGACCCAGTACTTC | CASALTGGQTQYF
TRBJ2-1 | few | TRBV7-9 | . | TGTGCCAGCAGCTTACAAGAATTACACTACAATGAGCAGTTCTTC | CASSLQELHYNEQFF
TRBJ2-1 | . | TRBV20-1 | TRBD2 | TGCAGTGCTCAAAAGCGGGGGGGTTACAATGAGCAGTTCTTC | CSAQKRGGYNEQFF
TRBJ2-7 | . | TRBV29-1 | TRBD1 | TGCAGCGTTGAATTGGGACAGGGCGTGCCCCATAAGTACTTC | CSVELGQGVPHKYF
TRBJ2-3 | . | TRBV9 | TRBD2 | TGTGCCAGCAGCGACGGGACTAGCGGGGACCCCTTCACAGATACGCAGTATTTT | CASSDGTSGDPFTDTQYF
TRBJ1-2 | few | TRBV10-3 | TRBD1 | TGTGCCATCAGTACCGGGACAGGGAAATATGGCTACACCTTC | CAISTGTGKYGYTF
TRBJ2-1 | many | TRBV12-3/TRBV12-4 | TRBD1 | TGTGCCAGCACCCGGGACAGATCCTACAATGAGCAGTTCTTC | CASTRDRSYNEQFF
TRBJ1-5 | few | TRBV12-3/TRBV12-4 | . | TGTGCCAGCAGTTTCAGGAGGGGTGGGGTAAACAATCAGCCCCAGCATTTT | CASSFRRGGVNNQPQHF
TRBJ1-2 | . | TRBV5-6 | TRBD1 | TGTGCCAGCGAATTCACAGGGGGCTATGGCTACACCTTC | CASEFTGGYGYTF
TRBJ2-7 | few | TRBV5-1 | TRBD1 | TGCGCCAGCAGCTTGGGTTCGGACAGGGGGAGCTACGAGCAGTACTTC | CASSLGSDRGSYEQYF
TRBJ2-1 | . | TRBV30 | TRBD1 | TGTGCCTGGCATAACAGGGGAAGCTCCTACAATGAGCAGTTCTTC | CAWHNRGSSYNEQFF
TRBJ1-1 | few | TRBV20-1 | . | TGCAGTGCTAGAGACCCGGCGGGGAACACTGAAGCTTTCTTT | CSARDPAGNTEAFF
TRBJ2-2 | . | TRBV5-5 | . | TGTGCCAGCAGCTTGTCAGGGCTTAACACCGGGGAGCTGTTTTTT | CASSLSGLNTGELFF
TRBJ2-3 | many | TRBV20-1 | TRBD2 | TGCAGTGCTACCACTAGCGGGGTAACCACAGATACGCAGTATTTT | CSATTSGVTTDTQYF
TRBJ1-2 | . | TRBV3-1 | . | TGTGCCAGCAGCCATGGTTCGGGGGCGAGTGGCTACACCTTC | CASSHGSGASGYTF
TRBJ2-2 | . | TRBV10-3 | TRBD2 | TGTGCCATCAGTGAGAAACTAGCGGCGGGCGGGGAGCTGTTTTTT | CAISEKLAAGGELFF
TRBJ2-3 | many | TRBV10-3 | . | TGTGCCATCAGTGAGAGGAGGGGGGTAACAGATACGCAGTATTTT | CAISERRGVTDTQYF
TRBJ2-3 | many | TRBV4-3 | TRBD2 | TGCGCCAGCAGCCAGGGGGACTATACCACAGATACGCAGTATTTT | CASSQGDYTTDTQYF
TRBJ2-7 | . | TRBV7-2 | TRBD2 | TGTGCCAGCAACCAACTCCTAGCGGGGAGCTCCTACGAGCAGTACTTC | CASNQLLAGSSYEQYF
TRBJ2-3 | once | TRBV20-1 | . | TGCAGTGCGGAAGGGGCAGGGGCCACCACAGATACGCAGTATTTT | CSAEGAGATTDTQYF
TRBJ2-1 | . | TRBV4-1 | . | TGCGCCAGCAGCCAAGGGGTGGGGGTGGACAATGAGCAGTTCTTC | CASSQGVGVDNEQFF
TRBJ2-2 | few | TRBV20-1 | . | TGCAGTGCTAGAAACCCAGGGACCGGGGAGCTGTTTTTT | CSARNPGTGELFF
TRBJ1-1 | few | TRBV10-3 | . | TGTGCCATCAGTGAGTCACTTCAGAACACTGAAGCTTTCTTT | CAISESLQNTEAFF
TRBJ2-1 | . | TRBV29-1 | TRBD2 | TGCAGCGTGTCTCCGAGACTAGCTACCGAGGAGCAGTTCTTC | CSVSPRLATEEQFF
TRBJ1-5 | . | TRBV30 | TRBD1 | TGTGCCTTGGGACAGCTTCATCAGCCCCAGCATTTT | CALGQLHQPQHF